This entry lists 17 T cell receptor beta chains sequenced from one sample in a study of PD-1 blockade in mismatch repair-deficient tumors. The repertoire was sequenced with immunoSEQ multiplex PCR; TCRdb's copy has only in-frame clones and lacks some. The sample records some 100,000 clones, about 79% being singletons. The material sequenced was peripheral blood, taken roughly 35 weeks after starting pembrolizumab. The source is an adult with mismatch repair-deficient cancer.

The chain employs TRBV7-2 and TRBJ1-3, with D hard to call. The germline V gene encodes CDR1 SGHTA and CDR2 FQGNSA. The CDR3 has 15 residues. The V and J ends lost 4 bases and 0 bases respectively, with 10 bases between them. CDR3 bases: TGTGCCAGCAGCTCCATAAGGAGCTCTGGAAACACCATATATTTT. Translated: CASSSIRSSGNTIYF.

The rearrangement joins TRBV7-2 to TRBJ2-6, with D uncertain. Germline loops: CDR1 SGHTA, CDR2 FQGNSA. The V end lost 1 base, the J end lost 0 bases, and 7 bases lay between the germline ends. The CDR3 covers 16 residues. This chain's CDR3 is CASSLGHASGANVLTF. CDR3 in DNA: TGTGCCAGCAGCTTAGGACACGCCTCTGGGGCCAACGTCCTGACTTTC.

This clone was seen a few times. The DNA of the CDR3 is TGCGCCAGCAGCTTGGACGGCACTGGTCAGCCCCAGCATTTT. Protein: CASSLDGTGQPQHF. The chain employs TRBV5-1 and TRBJ1-5; D ambiguous. The CDR3 sequence is 14 residues long. V lost 0 bases to trimming and J lost 6 bases, with 10 bases between them. CDR1 and CDR2 (germline): SGHRS, YFSETQ.

This clone was recorded only once. The rearrangement links TRBV29-1 to TRBJ1-2; D is possibly TRBD1 (5 bases). The ends were cut back, 6 bases at V and 5 bases at J, with 19 bases in the middle. Germline V CDR1 and CDR2: SQVTM, ANQGSEA. The CDR3 spans 14 residues. The CDR3 protein is CSVPGGVGSYGYTF. CDR3 sequence (DNA): TGCAGCGTCCCCGGGGGTGTAGGGAGTTATGGCTACACCTTC.

The rearrangement uses TRBV5-1 and TRBJ2-1; no clear D. Trimming pared 5 bases from V and 4 bases from J, leaving 13 bases between. CDR3 length: 14 amino acids. Germline assignment: CDR1 SGHRS and CDR2 YFSETQ. The CDR3 coding sequence is TGCGCCAGCAGGATGGAGTCTTATTACAATGAGCAGTTCTTC. This encodes CASRMESYYNEQFF.

This clone was counted a single time. The rearrangement uses TRBV5-5 and TRBJ2-2; no clear D. V was clipped by 4 bases and J by 8 bases, with 18 bases between them. This CDR3 region has 15 residues. From germline, CDR1 is SGHKS and CDR2 YYEKEE (reference sequence). The CDR3 coding sequence is TGTGCCAGCAGCCGGGCAGAAAGGCAATCTGGGGAGCTGTTTTTT. This sequence encodes CASSRAERQSGELFF.

This clone was counted a single time. The CDR3 spells CAWNREDLDTGELFF. The DNA for the CDR3 is TGTGCCTGGAACAGGGAGGACTTGGACACCGGGGAGCTGTTTTTT. The genes are TRBV30 and TRBJ2-2; D could derive from TRBD1 or TRBD2 (6 bases each). CDR1 and CDR2 from the germline V gene are GTSNPN and SVGIG (reference sequence). CDR3 length: 15 amino acids. V dropped 4 bases and J dropped 3 bases, with 15 bases sitting between them.

The chain uses TRBV9 and TRBJ1-2, with TRBD1 matching over 7 bases. Trimming removed 0 bases from V and 2 bases from J; junction bases left unmatched: 7. The CDR3 contains 16 residues. The germline CDR1 and CDR2 sequences are SGDLS and YYNGEE. The CDR3 coding sequence is TGTGCCAGCAGCGTAGAAGGGGCAGGGGGGAACTATGGCTACACCTTC. It codes for CASSVEGAGGNYGYTF.

V is TRBV12-5 and J is TRBJ2-3, with TRBD2 matching 11 bases. This CDR3 is built from 15 residues. Germline CDR1 and CDR2: LGHNT and FRNRAP. The J segment lost 6 bases and the V segment lost 3 bases, leaving 5 bases of the junction unmatched. CDR3 sequence (DNA): TGTGCTAGTGGTTTACTAGCGGGAGCTGGGGATACGCAGTATTTT. Translating it yields CASGLLAGAGDTQYF.

V and J are TRBV6-6 and TRBJ2-7; 7 bases line up with TRBD1. The CDR3 totals 15 residues. With 3 bases clipped from V and 3 bases from J, the junction kept 8 bases outside the gene matches. Germline V gene data show CDR1 as MNHNY and CDR2 as SVGAGI (reference sequence). The CDR3 protein is CASSYSRGLGYEQYF. For the CDR3, the DNA is TGTGCCAGCAGTTATTCGAGGGGGCTAGGCTACGAGCAGTACTTC.

V and J are TRBV6-5 and TRBJ1-1, with 8 positions matching TRBD1. Trimming at V came to 7 bases and at J to 10 bases, leaving 11 bases not matched to a gene. Germline values: CDR1 MNHEY, CDR2 SVGAGI. The length of the CDR3 is 13 residues. The CDR3 region has the DNA TGTGCCAGCATCTCTACAGGGGGTGGTGGAGCTTTCTTT. Translated, it gives CASISTGGGGAFF.

This clone was counted between two and nine times. The chain links TRBV28 to TRBJ1-5, with D tentatively TRBD1 (5 bases). The CDR3 extends over 15 amino acids. In germline, CDR1 is MDHEN, CDR2 SYDVKM. Trimming pared 7 bases from V and 5 bases from J, leaving 18 bases between. The CDR3 region is CASKGWQGEDQPQHF. In DNA form, the CDR3 reads TGTGCCAGCAAGGGGTGGCAGGGAGAAGATCAGCCCCAGCATTTT.

The V gene is TRBV7-2, the J gene TRBJ2-5, with 10 bases matching TRBD1. V dropped 5 bases and J dropped 4; count of bases not matched to a gene: 4. The CDR3 totals 14 residues. CDR1 SGHTA and CDR2 FQGNSA come from the germline V gene. CDR3 sequence (DNA): TGTGCCAGCAGCCCTGACAGGGGGCGAGAGACCCAGTACTTC. Its translation: CASSPDRGRETQYF.

J is TRBJ1-2 and V is TRBV5-6; 9 nucleotides match TRBD1. Germline V gene lookup returns CDR1 SGHDT and CDR2 YYEEEE. This CDR3 comprises 16 residues. After removal of 0 bases from V and 8 bases from J, the junction contained 11 bases not matched to a gene. The CDR3 loop reads CASSLDSVDRGKGYTF. For the CDR3, the DNA is TGTGCCAGCAGCTTGGATTCAGTAGACAGGGGGAAAGGCTACACCTTC.

The chain couples TRBV5-6 to TRBJ2-7; D uncertain. The CDR3 loop spans 13 amino acids. V was cut by 1 base and J by 2 bases, with 7 bases left in between. The germline V gene has CDR1 SGHDT and CDR2 YYEEEE. CDR3 DNA sequence: TGTGCCAGCAGCTTGTCCGGCGCCTACGAGCAGTACTTC. It translates to CASSLSGAYEQYF.

V usage is TRBV5-1 and J usage is TRBJ2-2; possibly TRBD1 for D (5 bases). Germline V gene lookup returns CDR1 SGHRS and CDR2 YFSETQ. There are 15 residues in the CDR3. The V gene lost 4 bases and the J gene lost 0 bases, with 10 bases spanning the gap. CDR3 nucleotides: TGCGCCAGCAGCCGACAGTCCCCGAACACCGGGGAGCTGTTTTTT. Translating gives CASSRQSPNTGELFF.

The chain employs TRBV9 and TRBJ2-3; the D gene could be TRBD1 or TRBD2 (5 bases each). Germline V gene data show CDR1 as SGDLS and CDR2 as YYNGEE. There are 13 residues in the CDR3. V was clipped by 4 bases and J by 8 bases, with 14 bases between them. The CDR3: CASSPAGGSTQYF. Here the CDR3 DNA reads TGTGCCAGCAGCCCCGCTGGGGGAAGTACGCAGTATTTT.